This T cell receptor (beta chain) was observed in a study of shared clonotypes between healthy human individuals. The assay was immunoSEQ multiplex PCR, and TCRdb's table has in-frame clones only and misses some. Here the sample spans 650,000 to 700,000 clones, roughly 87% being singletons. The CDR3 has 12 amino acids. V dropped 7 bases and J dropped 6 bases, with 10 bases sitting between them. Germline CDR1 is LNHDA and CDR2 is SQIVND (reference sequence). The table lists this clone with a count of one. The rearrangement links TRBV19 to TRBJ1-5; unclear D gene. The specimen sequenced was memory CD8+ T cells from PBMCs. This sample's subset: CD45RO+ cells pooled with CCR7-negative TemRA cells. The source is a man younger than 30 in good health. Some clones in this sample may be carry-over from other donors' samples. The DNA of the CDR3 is TGTGCCAGTAATAAATTCGGTCAGCCCCAGCATTTT. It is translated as CASNKFGQPQHF.